This record looks at one T cell receptor beta chain sequence and its context. No antigen is known for it. The source of the sample is a study of PD-L1 blockade in urothelial cancer. Whole-study context: Analyses were performed on blood at 3 weeks after treatment start (the second dose) and at 6 weeks.

The time point is: pretreatment peripheral blood. Urothelial carcinoma affected the patients, and it was locally advanced or metastatic. Measured with immunoSEQ multiplex PCR; TCRdb has only the in-frame clones, and not every one. The sample has approximately 88,000 clones; 84% are singletons. Points from the study as a whole: Pretreatment blood TCR clonality under the median forecast improved survival. Durable-benefit patients expanded tumor-associated blood clones more at 3 weeks.

The length of the CDR3 is 15 residues. Germline V lookup: CDR1 KGHSH, CDR2 LQKENI. Trimming cost V 1 base and J 4 bases; bases outside gene matches: 6. The source material was PBMCs, sampled around atezolizumab (anti-PD-L1) treatment. The source of this sequence is a man aged 60-69 years with urothelial cancer. The genes are TRBV18 and TRBJ1-2, with 7 bases matching TRBD1. CDR3 in amino acids: CASSPLQGEAYGYTF. The CDR3 nucleotides are TGTGCCAGCTCACCACTCCAGGGGGAGGCCTATGGCTACACCTTC.